The 8 T cell receptor beta chains reported below all come from one sample, sequenced in a study of Graves' ophthalmopathy and Graves' hyperthyroidism (dated by TCRdb to the late 2010s). These reads were obtained on an Illumina HiSeq 2000. For repertoire sequencing, the TCR beta CDR3 regions were amplified from RNA transcripts. A first-round RT-PCR used HTBI primers with the Qiagen OneStep RT-PCR kit, followed by a second-round multiplex PCR, size selection and purification. TCRdb took the public reads, trimmed them with fastp at Q25, ran MiXCR for clone calling and kept in-frame beta chains. Rows are unified per CDR3 protein, each entry keeping the most common DNA and genes. The sample includes approximately 500,000 distinct CDR3 sequences, with about an eighth observed a single time. Together, the top ten hold 9.5% to 10% of the sample. Source material: blood. These receptors all come from a woman in her twenties or thirties with Graves' ophthalmopathy. Donor details come from another sample of the same person, matched by shared clones.

This clonotype was detected ten times or more. The chain's CDR3 is CASSFTGLSYEQYF. The CDR3, as DNA: TGTGCCAGCAGTTTCACGGGACTGAGCTACGAGCAGTACTTC. The J gene is TRBJ2-7, the V gene TRBV6-5, with D perhaps matching TRBD2 (6 bases). Germline values: CDR1 MNHEY, CDR2 SVGAGI. The length of the CDR3 is 14 residues. Trimming took 4 bases from V and 3 from J, leaving 13 bases between them.

This clonotype was seen ten or more times. The V call is TRBV28, the J call TRBJ2-7; D might be TRBD1 or TRBD2, each matching 6 bases. The germline V gene has CDR1 MDHEN and CDR2 SYDVKM. The CDR3 spans 15 residues. V was trimmed by 6 bases and J by 2 bases, leaving 17 bases between them. The CDR3 DNA reads TGTGCCAGCAGGGTACAGGGAGGTGAGCCCTACGAGCAGTACTTC. The encoded protein is CASRVQGGEPYEQYF.

This clonotype was seen ten or more times. V usage is TRBV4-1 and J usage is TRBJ2-7; 7 bases align to TRBD1. J gave up 3 bases and V 2 bases, and 10 bases lay outside the gene matches. Germline CDR1 is MGHRA and CDR2 is YSYEKL. This CDR3 contains 16 residues. CDR3 loop: CASSQLAPGTDYEQYF. The CDR3 coding sequence is TGCGCCAGCAGCCAACTCGCCCCCGGGACAGACTACGAGCAGTACTTC.

The chain joins TRBV5-1 to TRBJ2-3, with TRBD2 identical over 7 bases. Germline trimming cut 7 bases from V and 5 bases from J; bases unmatched to any gene: 13. Germline V gene lookup returns CDR1 SGHRS and CDR2 YFSETQ. The CDR3 sequence is 15 residues long. For the CDR3, the DNA is TGCGCCAGCCGGCGGGGGTCGGGACGGGTAGATACGCAGTATTTT. Protein product: CASRRGSGRVDTQYF.

This clonotype has just a few counts. This chain connects TRBV4-1 to TRBJ2-7; D not resolved. Trimming took off 1 base at V and 5 bases at J, with 9 bases between the two ends. Germline V gene lookup returns CDR1 MGHRA and CDR2 YSYEKL. This CDR3 region has 13 residues. CDR3 bases: TGCGCCAGCAGCCAAGGGGGTTATGACGAGCAGTACTTC. This translates into CASSQGGYDEQYF.

This clonotype was counted a few times. The chain uses TRBV28 and TRBJ2-2; D is ambiguous. CDR1 and CDR2 (germline): MDHEN, SYDVKM. There are 13 residues in the CDR3. V was trimmed by 8 bases and J by 6 bases, leaving 13 bases between them. The CDR3 loop is CASGPSHAGELFF. The DNA of the CDR3 is TGTGCCAGCGGACCCAGTCATGCCGGGGAGCTGTTTTTT.

This clonotype was seen at least ten times. This chain links TRBV12-3 or TRBV12-4 with TRBJ2-7; no reliable D call. V was clipped by 7 bases and J by 3 bases, with 10 bases between them. The CDR3 contains 12 residues. The CDR3 spells CASKTYGYEQYF. CDR3 nucleotides: TGTGCCAGCAAGACTTACGGCTACGAGCAGTACTTC.

Ten or more counts support this clonotype. The chain carries TRBV12-3 or TRBV12-4 and TRBJ1-1; unclear D gene. The CDR3 is 15 amino acids. With 5 bases removed from V and 0 bases from J, the gap between germline ends came to 13 bases. CDR3 amino acids: CASSNGPGLNTEAFF. The CDR3 DNA reads TGTGCCAGCAGTAATGGGCCAGGACTGAACACTGAAGCTTTCTTT.